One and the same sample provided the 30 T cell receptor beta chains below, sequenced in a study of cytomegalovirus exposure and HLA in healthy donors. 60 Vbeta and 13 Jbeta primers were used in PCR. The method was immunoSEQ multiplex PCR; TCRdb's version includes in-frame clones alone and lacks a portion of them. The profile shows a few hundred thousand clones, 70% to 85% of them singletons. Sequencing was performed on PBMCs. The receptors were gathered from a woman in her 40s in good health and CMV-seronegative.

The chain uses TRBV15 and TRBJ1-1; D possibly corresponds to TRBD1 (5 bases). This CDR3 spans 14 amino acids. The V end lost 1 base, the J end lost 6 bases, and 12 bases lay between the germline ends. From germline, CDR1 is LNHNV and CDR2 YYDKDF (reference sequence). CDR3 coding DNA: TGTGCCACCAGCAGAGTGGGGGGGGTCTCTGAAGCTTTCTTT. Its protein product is CATSRVGGVSEAFF.

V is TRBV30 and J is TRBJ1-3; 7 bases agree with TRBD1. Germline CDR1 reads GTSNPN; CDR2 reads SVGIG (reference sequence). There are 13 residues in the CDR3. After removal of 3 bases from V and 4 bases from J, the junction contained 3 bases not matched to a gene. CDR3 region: CAWRTGMGNTIYF. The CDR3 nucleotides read TGTGCCTGGAGGACAGGGATGGGAAACACCATATATTTT.

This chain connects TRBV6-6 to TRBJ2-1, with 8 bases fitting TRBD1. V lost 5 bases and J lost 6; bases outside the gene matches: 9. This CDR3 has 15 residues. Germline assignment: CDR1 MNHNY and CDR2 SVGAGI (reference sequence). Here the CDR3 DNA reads TGTGCCAGCAGTCAGCCCGGGACAGGTTCCAATGAGCAGTTCTTC. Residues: CASSQPGTGSNEQFF.

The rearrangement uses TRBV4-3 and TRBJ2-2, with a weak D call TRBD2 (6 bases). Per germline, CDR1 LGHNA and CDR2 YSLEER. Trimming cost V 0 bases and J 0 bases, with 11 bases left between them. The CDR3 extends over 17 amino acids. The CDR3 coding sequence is TGCGCCAGCAGCCAAGATATCGGGACTGCGAACACCGGGGAGCTGTTTTTT. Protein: CASSQDIGTANTGELFF.

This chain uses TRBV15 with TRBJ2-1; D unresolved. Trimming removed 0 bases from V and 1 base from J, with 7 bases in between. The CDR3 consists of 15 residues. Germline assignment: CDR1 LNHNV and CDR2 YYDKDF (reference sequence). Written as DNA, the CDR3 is TGTGCCACCAGCAGAGAGGCGACATCCTACAATGAGCAGTTCTTC. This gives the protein CATSREATSYNEQFF. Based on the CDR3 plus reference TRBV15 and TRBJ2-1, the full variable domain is DAMVIQNPRYQVTQFGKPVTLSCSQTLNHNVMYWYQQKSSQAPKLLFHYYDKDFNNEADTPDNFQSRRPNTSFCFLDIRSPGLGDTAMYLCATSREATSYNEQFFGPGTRLTVL.

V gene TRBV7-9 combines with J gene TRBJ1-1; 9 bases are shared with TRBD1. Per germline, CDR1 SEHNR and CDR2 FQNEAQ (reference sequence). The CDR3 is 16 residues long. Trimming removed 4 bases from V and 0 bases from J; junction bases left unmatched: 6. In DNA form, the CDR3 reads TGTGCCAGCAGCTCTAGGGGGACAGGGCTGAACACTGAAGCTTTCTTT. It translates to CASSSRGTGLNTEAFF. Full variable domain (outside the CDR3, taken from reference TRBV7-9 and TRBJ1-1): DTGVSQNPRHKITKRGQNVTFRCDPISEHNRLYWYRQTLGQGPEFLTYFQNEAQLEKSRLLSDRFSAERPKGSFSTLEIQRTEQGDSAMYLCASSSRGTGLNTEAFFGQGTRLTVV.

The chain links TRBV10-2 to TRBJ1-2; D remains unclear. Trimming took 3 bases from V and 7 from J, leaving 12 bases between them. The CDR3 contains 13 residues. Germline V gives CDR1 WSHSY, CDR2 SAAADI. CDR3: CASSDIERGGYTF. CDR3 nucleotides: TGCGCCAGCAGTGATATAGAACGAGGTGGCTACACCTTC.

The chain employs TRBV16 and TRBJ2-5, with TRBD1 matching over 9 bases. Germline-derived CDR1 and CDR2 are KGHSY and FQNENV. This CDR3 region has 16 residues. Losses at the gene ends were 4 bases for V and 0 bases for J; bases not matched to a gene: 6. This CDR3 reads CASSRPGQGYQETQYF. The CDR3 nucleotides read TGTGCCAGCAGCCGACCGGGACAGGGATACCAAGAGACCCAGTACTTC.

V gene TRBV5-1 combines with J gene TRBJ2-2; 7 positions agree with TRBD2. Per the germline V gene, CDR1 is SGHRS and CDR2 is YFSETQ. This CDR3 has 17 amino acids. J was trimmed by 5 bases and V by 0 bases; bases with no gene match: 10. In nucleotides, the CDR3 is TGCGCCAGCAGCTTGGAAGGCGGGGGTTCTGGAACCGGGGAGCTGTTTTTT. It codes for CASSLEGGGSGTGELFF.

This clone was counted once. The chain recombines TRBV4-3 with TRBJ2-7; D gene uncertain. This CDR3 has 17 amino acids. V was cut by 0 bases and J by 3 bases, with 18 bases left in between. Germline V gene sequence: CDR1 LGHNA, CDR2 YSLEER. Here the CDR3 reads CASSQDLTPTSRYEQYF. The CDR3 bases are TGCGCCAGCAGCCAAGACTTGACCCCGACTTCCCGCTACGAGCAGTACTTC.

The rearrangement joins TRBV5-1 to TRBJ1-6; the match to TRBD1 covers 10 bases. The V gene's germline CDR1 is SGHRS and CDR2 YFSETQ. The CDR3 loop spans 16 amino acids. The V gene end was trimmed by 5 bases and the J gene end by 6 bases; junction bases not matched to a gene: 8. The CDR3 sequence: CASRRGQGISNSPLHF. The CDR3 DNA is TGCGCCAGCAGGCGGGGACAGGGGATCTCTAATTCACCCCTCCACTTT.

CDR3 in DNA: TGCGCCAGCAGCACCCTAGGGGCTGTAGGTCAGCCCCAGCATTTT. It yields the protein CASSTLGAVGQPQHF. The chain is built from TRBV5-1 and TRBJ1-5, with D possibly being TRBD1 (5 bases). V was clipped by 4 bases and J by 6 bases, with 17 bases between them. The CDR3 spans 15 residues. Germline CDR1 SGHRS, CDR2 YFSETQ.

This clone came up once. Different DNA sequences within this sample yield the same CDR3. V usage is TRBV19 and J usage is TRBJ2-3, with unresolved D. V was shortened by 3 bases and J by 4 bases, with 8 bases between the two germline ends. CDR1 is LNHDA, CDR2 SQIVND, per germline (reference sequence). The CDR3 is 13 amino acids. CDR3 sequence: CASSIRRADTQYF. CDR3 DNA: TGTGCCAGTAGTATTCGGAGAGCAGATACGCAGTATTTT.

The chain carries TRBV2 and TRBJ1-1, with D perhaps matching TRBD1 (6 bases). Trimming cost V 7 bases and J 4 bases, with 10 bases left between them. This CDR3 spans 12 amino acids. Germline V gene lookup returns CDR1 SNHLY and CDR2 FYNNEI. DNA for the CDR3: TGTGCCAGCACAGGGGTGGGCACTGAAGCTTTCTTT. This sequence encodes CASTGVGTEAFF.

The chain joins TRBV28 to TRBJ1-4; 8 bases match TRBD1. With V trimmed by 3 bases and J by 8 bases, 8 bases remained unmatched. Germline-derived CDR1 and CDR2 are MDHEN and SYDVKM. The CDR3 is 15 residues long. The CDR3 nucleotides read TGTGCCAGCAGTTTGTGGGACAGGTTGGAAGAAAAACTGTTTTTT. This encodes CASSLWDRLEEKLFF.

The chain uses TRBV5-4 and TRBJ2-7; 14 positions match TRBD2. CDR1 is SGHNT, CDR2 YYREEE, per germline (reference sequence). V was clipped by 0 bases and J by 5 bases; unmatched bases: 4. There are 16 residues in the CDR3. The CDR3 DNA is TGTGCCAGCAGCTTGGAGGGGACTAGCGGGGGTAACGAGCAGTACTTC. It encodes CASSLEGTSGGNEQYF.

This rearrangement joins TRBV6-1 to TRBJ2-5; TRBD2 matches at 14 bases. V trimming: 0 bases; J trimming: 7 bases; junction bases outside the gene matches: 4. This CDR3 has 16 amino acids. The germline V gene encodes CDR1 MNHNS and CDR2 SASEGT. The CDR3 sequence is CASSEATSGGGRTQYF. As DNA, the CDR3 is TGTGCCAGCAGTGAAGCGACTAGCGGGGGGGGGCGGACCCAGTACTTC.

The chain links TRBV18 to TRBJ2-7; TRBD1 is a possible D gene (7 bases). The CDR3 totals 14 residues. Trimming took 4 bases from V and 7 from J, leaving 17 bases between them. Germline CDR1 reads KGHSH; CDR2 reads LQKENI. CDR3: CASSRLTGTDEQYF. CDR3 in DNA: TGTGCCAGCTCACGGTTGACAGGGACTGATGAGCAGTACTTC.

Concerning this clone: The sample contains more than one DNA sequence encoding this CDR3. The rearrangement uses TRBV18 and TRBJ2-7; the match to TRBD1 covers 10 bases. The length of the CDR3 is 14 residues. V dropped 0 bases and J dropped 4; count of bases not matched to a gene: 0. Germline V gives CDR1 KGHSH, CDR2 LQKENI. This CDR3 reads CASSPPGQGYEQYF. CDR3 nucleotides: TGTGCCAGCTCACCACCGGGACAGGGGTACGAGCAGTACTTC.

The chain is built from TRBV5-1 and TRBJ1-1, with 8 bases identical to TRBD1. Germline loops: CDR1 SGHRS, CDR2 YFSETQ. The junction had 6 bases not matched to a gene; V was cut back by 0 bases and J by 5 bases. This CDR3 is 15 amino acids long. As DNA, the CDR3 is TGCGCCAGCAGCTTGGGTGGCCAGGGGGCGACTGAAGCTTTCTTT. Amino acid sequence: CASSLGGQGATEAFF.

CDR3: CASSLAGDNRGYTF. The CDR3 DNA follows: TGTGCCAGCAGCTTGGCCGGGGACAACCGGGGCTACACCTTC. The rearrangement joins TRBV5-5 to TRBJ1-2; a weak D match, TRBD1 (6 bases). The V end lost 0 bases, the J end lost 8 bases, and 14 bases lay between the germline ends. This CDR3 spans 14 amino acids. Germline V gene sequence: CDR1 SGHKS, CDR2 YYEKEE (reference sequence). The full variable domain, its missing parts supplied by reference TRBV5-5 and TRBJ1-2, is DAGVTQSPTHLIKTRGQQVTLRCSPISGHKSVSWYQQVLGQGPQFIFQYYEKEERGRGNFPDRFSARQFPNYSSELNVNALLLGDSALYLCASSLAGDNRGYTFGSGTRLTVV.

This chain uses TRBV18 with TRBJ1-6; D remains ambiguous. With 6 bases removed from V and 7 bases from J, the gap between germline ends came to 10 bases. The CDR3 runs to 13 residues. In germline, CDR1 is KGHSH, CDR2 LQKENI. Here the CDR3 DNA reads TGTGCCAGCTCGTCAGGCCTCAATTCACCCCTCCACTTT. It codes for CASSSGLNSPLHF.

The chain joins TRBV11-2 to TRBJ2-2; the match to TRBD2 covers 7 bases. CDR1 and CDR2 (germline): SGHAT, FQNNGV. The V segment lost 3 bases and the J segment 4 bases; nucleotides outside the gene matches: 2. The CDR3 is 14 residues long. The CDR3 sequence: CASSLGGGTGELFF. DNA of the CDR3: TGTGCCAGCAGCTTGGGCGGGGGCACCGGGGAGCTGTTTTTT.

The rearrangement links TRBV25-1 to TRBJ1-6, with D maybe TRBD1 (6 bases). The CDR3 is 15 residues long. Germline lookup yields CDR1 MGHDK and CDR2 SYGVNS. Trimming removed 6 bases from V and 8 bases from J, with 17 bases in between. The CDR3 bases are TGTGCCAGCAGGAAGGAGGCAGGGGCCCATTCACCCCTCCACTTT. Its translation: CASRKEAGAHSPLHF.

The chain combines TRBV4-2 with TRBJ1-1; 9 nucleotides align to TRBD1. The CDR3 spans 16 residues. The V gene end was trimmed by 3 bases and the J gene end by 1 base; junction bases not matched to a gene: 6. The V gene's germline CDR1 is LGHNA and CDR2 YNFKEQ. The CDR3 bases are TGTGCCAGCAGCCAGGTCGACAGGGGGGAGAACACTGAAGCTTTCTTT. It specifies CASSQVDRGENTEAFF.

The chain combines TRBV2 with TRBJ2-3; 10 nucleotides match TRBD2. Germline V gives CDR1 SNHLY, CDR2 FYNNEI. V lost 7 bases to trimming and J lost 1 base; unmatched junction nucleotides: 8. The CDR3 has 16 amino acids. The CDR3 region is CASKSGLAGGTDTQYF. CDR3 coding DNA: TGTGCCAGCAAATCAGGGCTAGCGGGGGGCACAGATACGCAGTATTTT.

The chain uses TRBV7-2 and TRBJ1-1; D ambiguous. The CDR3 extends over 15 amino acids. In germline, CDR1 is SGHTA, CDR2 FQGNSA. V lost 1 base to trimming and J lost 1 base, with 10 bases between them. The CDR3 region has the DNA TGTGCCAGCAGCTTAGGGAGGGTTCCGAACACTGAAGCTTTCTTT. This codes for CASSLGRVPNTEAFF.

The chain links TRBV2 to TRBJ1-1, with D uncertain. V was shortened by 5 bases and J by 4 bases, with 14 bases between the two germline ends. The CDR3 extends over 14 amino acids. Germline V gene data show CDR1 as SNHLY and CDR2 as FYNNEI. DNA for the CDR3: TGTGCCAGCAGTTTTTCAGAGGCCGTCACTGAAGCTTTCTTT. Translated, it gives CASSFSEAVTEAFF.

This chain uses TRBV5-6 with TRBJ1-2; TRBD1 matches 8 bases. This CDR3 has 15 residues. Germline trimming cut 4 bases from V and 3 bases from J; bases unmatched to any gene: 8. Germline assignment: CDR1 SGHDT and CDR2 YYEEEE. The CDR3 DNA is TGTGCCAGCAGCAGTACGGACAGGGTCGACTATGGCTACACCTTC. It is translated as CASSSTDRVDYGYTF.

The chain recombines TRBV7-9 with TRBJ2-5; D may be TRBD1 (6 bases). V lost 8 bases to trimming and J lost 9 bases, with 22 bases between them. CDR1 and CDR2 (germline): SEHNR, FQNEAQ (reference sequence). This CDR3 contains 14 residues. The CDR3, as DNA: TGTGCCAGCGGGGTAATAACAGGGAAAAGGGCCCAGTACTTC. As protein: CASGVITGKRAQYF.